This entry features one TCR beta chain sequence. Random hexamers served to reverse transcribe about 0.5 to 1 ug RNA. TCR beta CDR3 was amplified by immunoSEQ covering 54 Vbeta and 13 Jbeta. TCRdb re-analysed the immunoSEQ multiplex PCR reads in MiXCR, keeping a single row per CDR3 protein. The table has over 100,000 distinct CDR3 sequences, around 90% seen once. This sample stems from a study of CD8 T cells in Susac syndrome. Healthy donors constituted the control group, matched for age and sex. TEMRA cells underwent FACS enrichment and CD8+ and CD4+ T cells underwent negative isolation. The CDR3 sequence is 14 residues long. Trimming left V 0 bases short and J 4 bases short, with 9 bases between. Germline V gene data show CDR1 as ENHRY and CDR2 as SYGVKD.

The chain couples TRBV10-3 to TRBJ1-2; D remains unclear. Sequencing was done on a sample of CD4+ T cells from PBMCs. The clonotype was recovered from a human donor in good health. This CDR3 reads CAISESPGSYGYTF. In DNA, the CDR3 is TGTGCCATCAGTGAGTCCCCGGGTTCCTATGGCTACACCTTC.